Below are 13 T cell receptor beta chains sequenced from a single sample in a study of cytomegalovirus exposure and HLA in healthy donors. It was with 60 Vbeta and 13 Jbeta primers that the PCR ran. TCRdb's table, derived via immunoSEQ multiplex PCR, lists solely in-frame clones and lacks some. The table for this sample gives about 160,000 clones. The source material was PBMCs. The receptors come from a woman aged 55-70 years in good health and CMV-seronegative.

The rearrangement uses TRBV2 and TRBJ2-3, with 8 bases matching TRBD1. With 6 bases clipped from V and 1 base from J, the junction kept 3 bases outside the gene matches. The CDR3 has 14 amino acids. The germline gives CDR1 SNHLY, CDR2 FYNNEI. CDR3 loop: CASRMGQGTDTQYF. CDR3 DNA: TGTGCCAGCAGGATGGGACAGGGCACAGATACGCAGTATTTT.

CDR3 loop: CASSPPGTEETQYF. As DNA, the CDR3 is TGCGCCAGCAGCCCTCCCGGGACAGAAGAGACCCAGTACTTC. J is TRBJ2-5 and V is TRBV5-1, with 7 bases matching TRBD1. This CDR3 has 14 amino acids. The V and J ends lost 4 bases and 3 bases, in that order; junction bases with no gene match: 6. From germline, CDR1 is SGHRS and CDR2 YFSETQ.

The V and J genes are TRBV27 and TRBJ1-5, with 8 bases aligning to TRBD1. V lost 6 bases to trimming and J lost 1 base; unmatched junction nucleotides: 5. Per germline, CDR1 MNHEY and CDR2 SMNVEV (reference sequence). The CDR3 loop spans 15 amino acids. The CDR3 loop is CASSSGGGSNQPQHF. The DNA for the CDR3 is TGTGCCAGCAGCTCAGGGGGCGGAAGCAATCAGCCCCAGCATTTT.

J is TRBJ2-3 and V is TRBV28; possible D gene TRBD1, 5 bases. The germline V gene has CDR1 MDHEN and CDR2 SYDVKM. The CDR3 has 17 amino acids. V gave up 4 bases and J gave up 2 bases, with 19 bases separating them. The CDR3 loop is CASSSQSGYYTTDTQYF. The DNA of the CDR3 is TGTGCCAGCAGTTCCCAATCAGGGTATTATACCACAGATACGCAGTATTTT.

The rearrangement joins TRBV7-9 to TRBJ2-1; TRBD2 agrees at 9 bases. V lost 1 base to trimming and J lost 3 bases; unmatched junction nucleotides: 10. CDR3 length: 18 amino acids. The germline CDR1 and CDR2 sequences are SEHNR and FQNEAQ (reference sequence). The CDR3 DNA reads TGTGCCAGCAGCTTAGGCCGGGGGCGGGAGGGATTCTACAATGAGCAGTTCTTC. Protein sequence: CASSLGRGREGFYNEQFF.

This rearrangement joins TRBV19 to TRBJ2-3, with 9 positions matching TRBD2. Trimming removed 3 bases from V and 2 bases from J; junction bases left unmatched: 3. This CDR3 is 15 amino acids long. Germline V CDR1 and CDR2: LNHDA, SQIVND (reference sequence). Here the CDR3 reads CASSISSGVTDTQYF. The CDR3 region has the DNA TGTGCCAGTAGTATCTCTAGCGGGGTCACAGATACGCAGTATTTT.

The chain employs TRBV10-1 and TRBJ2-3, with 11 bases fitting TRBD2. The CDR3 spans 15 residues. Germline V CDR1 and CDR2: WNHNN, SYGVQD (reference sequence). J was trimmed by 8 bases and V by 4 bases; bases with no gene match: 8. CDR3 in amino acids: CASSGELAGGGTQYF. CDR3 in DNA: TGCGCCAGCAGTGGAGAGCTAGCGGGAGGAGGTACGCAGTATTTT.

Concerning this clone itself: The sample holds other DNA sequences that translate to the same CDR3. This chain connects TRBV29-1 to TRBJ1-2, with 9 bases aligning to TRBD1. The CDR3 is made up of 11 amino acids. Unmatched junction bases numbered 1, after V lost 7 bases and J lost 4 bases. Germline CDR1 and CDR2: SQVTM and ANQGSEA. CDR3: CSAGQGYGYTF. CDR3 coding DNA: TGCAGCGCGGGACAGGGCTATGGCTACACCTTC.

This rearrangement joins TRBV6-5 to TRBJ2-1; 7 bases fit TRBD1. This CDR3 comprises 15 residues. CDR1 and CDR2 from the germline V gene are MNHEY and SVGAGI. V trimming: 2 bases; J trimming: 2 bases; junction bases outside the gene matches: 3. The DNA of the CDR3 is TGTGCCAGCAGTTACAGACAGGGCCCCTACAATGAGCAGTTCTTC. Encoded protein: CASSYRQGPYNEQFF.

The V and J genes are TRBV7-8 and TRBJ1-2; D unclear. This CDR3 is 13 amino acids long. V was pared by 5 bases and J by 5 bases, with 12 bases between. Germline CDR1 SGHVS, CDR2 FQNEAQ. The DNA of the CDR3 is TGTGCCAGCAGCCGTACAGAAGCTTATGGCTACACCTTC. Its translation: CASSRTEAYGYTF.

The chain employs TRBV5-4 and TRBJ1-1, with a possible D match to TRBD1 (5 bases). V shed 0 bases and J shed 5 bases, with 11 bases lying between them. The CDR3 extends over 14 amino acids. Germline V lookup: CDR1 SGHNT, CDR2 YYREEE (reference sequence). The CDR3 loop is CASSLVGGRTEAFF. The DNA of the CDR3 is TGTGCCAGCAGCTTGGTGGGGGGTAGAACTGAAGCTTTCTTT.

CDR3 nucleotide sequence: TGCGCCAGCCACTCCGGACAGGTGAACACTGAAGCTTTCTTT. This gives the protein CASHSGQVNTEAFF. J is TRBJ1-1 and V is TRBV5-1, with 7 bases that match TRBD1. Per the germline V gene, CDR1 is SGHRS and CDR2 is YFSETQ. After removal of 7 bases from V and 0 bases from J, the junction contained 6 bases not matched to a gene. The CDR3 has 14 amino acids.

The chain joins TRBV27 to TRBJ2-7; D call uncertain. Germline V gene data show CDR1 as MNHEY and CDR2 as SMNVEV (reference sequence). Trimming pared 5 bases from V and 2 bases from J, leaving 13 bases between. This CDR3 region has 14 residues. The chain's CDR3 is CASSPRLPTYEQYF. The DNA for the CDR3 is TGTGCCAGCAGTCCCCGGTTGCCAACCTACGAGCAGTACTTC.